A selection of T cell receptor beta chains follows, all from one sample in a study of spatial heterogeneity in lung cancer. TCRdb independently ran MiXCR on the 5' RACE reads; one entry per CDR3 protein. The sample shows around 9,800 distinct CDR3 sequences, over 6% of them seen only once. The material sequenced was PBMCs, taken at surgery. Source of these receptors: a male donor with early-stage non-small cell lung cancer. The CDR3 runs from the conserved cysteine through the conserved F or W. D genes are given only for firm matches. Some rows mark clone size as missing; the rest say once, few, many or name a class of expanded clone.

V gene: TRBV12-3/TRBV12-4
D gene: NA
J gene: TRBJ2-2
clone size: many
CDR3 DNA: TGTGCCAGCAGTTTAGGAGGGGTTAAAACCGGGGAGCTGTTTTTT
CDR3 protein: CASSLGGVKTGELFF

V gene: TRBV20-1
D gene: NA
J gene: TRBJ2-4
clone size: many
CDR3 DNA: TGCAGTGCTAGACAGGGGGGGAACATTCAGTACTTC
CDR3 protein: CSARQGGNIQYF

V gene: TRBV7-9
D gene: NA
J gene: TRBJ2-7
clone size: many
CDR3 DNA: TGTGCCAGCAGCTCGGGACCCATCTCCTACGAGCAGTACTTC
CDR3 protein: CASSSGPISYEQYF

V gene: TRBV29-1
D gene: TRBD1
J gene: TRBJ2-7
clone size: many
CDR3 DNA: TGCAGCGTGTGGACAGGAGCCTACGAGCAGTACTTC
CDR3 protein: CSVWTGAYEQYF

V gene: TRBV27
D gene: NA
J gene: TRBJ1-4
clone size: many
CDR3 DNA: TGTGCCAGCAGTTTTGGGCAGTTTAATGAAAAACTGTTTTTT
CDR3 protein: CASSFGQFNEKLFF

V gene: TRBV7-9
D gene: TRBD1
J gene: TRBJ1-2
clone size: medium-sized
CDR3 DNA: TGTGCCAGCAGCTCTGAGGTCCTGACAGGGAGGAGTGGCTACACCTTC
CDR3 protein: CASSSEVLTGRSGYTF

V gene: TRBV6-1
D gene: TRBD2
J gene: TRBJ2-7
clone size: few
CDR3 DNA: TGTGCCAGCAGCAGACTAGCGGGAGCCAACGAGCAGTACTTC
CDR3 protein: CASSRLAGANEQYF

V gene: TRBV20-1
D gene: TRBD1
J gene: TRBJ2-7
clone size: NA
CDR3 DNA: TGCAGTGCTAGAGTGGGACAGGGGGCCCACGAGCAGTACTTC
CDR3 protein: CSARVGQGAHEQYF

V gene: TRBV6-5
D gene: TRBD1
J gene: TRBJ2-2
clone size: many
CDR3 DNA: TGTGCCAGCAGAGGGGACAGGGAAAACACCGGGGAGCTGTTTTTT
CDR3 protein: CASRGDRENTGELFF

V gene: TRBV6-5
D gene: TRBD2
J gene: TRBJ2-2
clone size: many
CDR3 DNA: TGTGCCAGCAGTTCTAGCGGGAGTGAGAGAACCGGGGAGCTGTTTTTT
CDR3 protein: CASSSSGSERTGELFF

V gene: TRBV10-3
D gene: NA
J gene: TRBJ2-5
clone size: many
CDR3 DNA: TGTGCCATCAGTGACGGAGCGGAAGAGACCCAGTACTTC
CDR3 protein: CAISDGAEETQYF

V gene: TRBV7-2
D gene: TRBD1
J gene: TRBJ1-6
clone size: NA
CDR3 DNA: TGTGCCAGCAGCCTAGGAGTAGGGGGCGGACCCCTCCACTTT
CDR3 protein: CASSLGVGGGPLHF

V gene: TRBV25-1
D gene: NA
J gene: TRBJ2-7
clone size: medium-sized
CDR3 DNA: TGTGCCAGCAGCCCAGGACTATACTCCTACGAGCAGTACTTC
CDR3 protein: CASSPGLYSYEQYF

V gene: TRBV6-6
D gene: NA
J gene: TRBJ2-5
clone size: few
CDR3 DNA: TGTGCCAGCACTGCTGCGGGGCTAGCCTCAGAGACCCAGTACTTC
CDR3 protein: CASTAAGLASETQYF

V gene: TRBV6-6
D gene: NA
J gene: TRBJ2-1
clone size: NA
CDR3 DNA: TGTGCCAGCAGGAACAAGCGGAATGAGCAGTTCTTC
CDR3 protein: CASRNKRNEQFF

V gene: TRBV5-1
D gene: TRBD2
J gene: TRBJ2-7
clone size: many
CDR3 DNA: TGCGCCAGCAGCCCGGGGACTAGCGGGACATACGAGCAGTACTTC
CDR3 protein: CASSPGTSGTYEQYF

V gene: TRBV7-3
D gene: NA
J gene: TRBJ2-1
clone size: medium-sized
CDR3 DNA: TGTGCCAGCAGCTTGGGCGGGGAGTACGGTGAGCAGTTCTTC
CDR3 protein: CASSLGGEYGEQFF

V gene: TRBV28
D gene: NA
J gene: TRBJ2-6
clone size: many
CDR3 DNA: TGTGCCAGCAGTGATGGGGGTGGTGGGGCCAACGTCCTGACTTTC
CDR3 protein: CASSDGGGGANVLTF

V gene: TRBV28
D gene: NA
J gene: TRBJ1-6
clone size: many
CDR3 DNA: TGTGCCAGCACTACAGGGAATTCACCCCTCCACTTT
CDR3 protein: CASTTGNSPLHF

V gene: TRBV7-6
D gene: NA
J gene: TRBJ2-2
clone size: many
CDR3 DNA: TGTGCCAGCAGCTTAGCGTTCCGGACGTTCACCGGGGAGCTGTTTTTT
CDR3 protein: CASSLAFRTFTGELFF